Each of the 32 T cell receptor beta chains below was sequenced from the same sample in a study of blood T cell repertoires in COVID-19. The data were produced by immunoSEQ multiplex PCR, yet TCRdb's version contains in-frame clones alone and is incomplete. The table has 30,000 to 40,000 clones, approximately 90% seen once. Sequenced input: peripheral blood. The receptors shown here come from a woman in her 30s in a cohort sampled during active COVID-19.

V gene TRBV6-5 combines with J gene TRBJ2-7, with a possible D match to TRBD1 (6 bases). The V gene lost 4 bases and the J gene lost 6 bases, with 13 bases spanning the gap. From germline, CDR1 is MNHEY and CDR2 SVGAGI. This CDR3 comprises 13 residues. The DNA for the CDR3 is TGTGCCAGCAGTTTCAAAACAGGGACCGAGCAGTACTTC. Translation: CASSFKTGTEQYF.

This clone was counted a few times. The rearrangement uses TRBV18 and TRBJ1-1, with a weak D call TRBD1 (5 bases). This CDR3 spans 13 amino acids. CDR1 KGHSH and CDR2 LQKENI come from the germline V gene. The V end lost 3 bases, the J end lost 4 bases, and 9 bases lay between the germline ends. Here the CDR3 reads CASSPAGPTEAFF. The DNA for the CDR3 is TGTGCCAGCTCACCTGCAGGGCCCACTGAAGCTTTCTTT. Looking up the rest from reference TRBV18 and TRBJ1-1 gives the full variable domain: NAGVMQNPRHLVRRRGQEARLRCSPMKGHSHVYWYRQLPEEGLKFMVYLQKENIIDESGMPKERFSAEFPKEGPSILRIQQVVRGDSAAYFCASSPAGPTEAFFGQGTRLTVV.

The chain is built from TRBV25-1 and TRBJ1-1; no clear D. The V and J ends lost 6 bases and 7 bases respectively, with 18 bases between them. The CDR3 loop spans 14 amino acids. CDR1 and CDR2 from the germline V gene are MGHDK and SYGVNS. The CDR3 spells CASSAWPGRDEAFF. The CDR3 DNA reads TGTGCCAGCAGCGCTTGGCCCGGGAGGGATGAAGCTTTCTTT.

The chain is built from TRBV6-5 and TRBJ2-1; 7 positions match TRBD2. Germline CDR1 is MNHEY and CDR2 is SVGAGI. With V trimmed by 6 bases and J by 0 bases, 2 bases remained unmatched. This CDR3 has 14 amino acids. This CDR3 is CASSRGVSYNEQFF. Here the CDR3 DNA reads TGTGCCAGCAGCCGGGGGGTCTCCTACAATGAGCAGTTCTTC.

The chain recombines TRBV11-1 with TRBJ2-7; the match to TRBD1 covers 8 bases. The CDR3 runs 14 residues. Germline lookup yields CDR1 SGHAT and CDR2 FQDESV (reference sequence). Trimming removed 5 bases from V and 1 base from J; junction bases left unmatched: 4. CDR3 in amino acids: CASSPQGASYEQYF. The CDR3 DNA reads as TGTGCCAGCAGCCCTCAGGGGGCGTCCTACGAGCAGTACTTC.

This chain connects TRBV6-5 to TRBJ2-5; tentative D call: TRBD2 (6 bases). V lost 5 bases and J 2 bases, leaving 12 bases between the germline ends. Germline values: CDR1 MNHEY, CDR2 SVGAGI. The CDR3 totals 14 residues. The CDR3 DNA is TGTGCCAGCAGTCCACAGCGGGTGCAAGAGACCCAGTACTTC. Amino acids: CASSPQRVQETQYF.

The chain joins TRBV5-4 to TRBJ1-2; 8 bases line up with TRBD1. The junction had 6 bases not matched to a gene; V was cut back by 4 bases and J by 4 bases. The CDR3 covers 14 residues. Germline loops: CDR1 SGHNT, CDR2 YYREEE (reference sequence). The CDR3: CASSLRTGIYGYTF. The DNA for the CDR3 is TGTGCCAGCAGCCTCCGGACAGGGATCTATGGCTACACCTTC.

The CDR3 reads CASSHPSGAADSYGYTF. The CDR3, as DNA: TGCGCCAGCAGCCACCCCAGCGGGGCAGCCGACTCTTATGGCTACACCTTC. This chain joins TRBV4-1 and TRBJ1-2, with D perhaps TRBD1 (5 bases). V lost 3 bases and J 5 bases, leaving 22 bases between the germline ends. The length of the CDR3 is 17 residues. The V gene's germline CDR1 is MGHRA and CDR2 YSYEKL.

The V call is TRBV28, the J call TRBJ2-7; 7 positions match TRBD1. CDR1 MDHEN and CDR2 SYDVKM come from the germline V gene. V trimming: 5 bases; J trimming: 2 bases; junction bases outside the gene matches: 0. The CDR3 extends over 12 amino acids. The CDR3 DNA sequence: TGTGCCAGCAGTGGGACAGCCTACGAGCAGTACTTC. Translating gives CASSGTAYEQYF. Full variable domain (outside the CDR3, taken from reference TRBV28 and TRBJ2-7): DVKVTQSSRYLVKRTGEKVFLECVQDMDHENMFWYRQDPGLGLRLIYFSYDVKMKEKGDIPEGYSVSREKKERFSLILESASTNQTSMYLCASSGTAYEQYFGPGTRLTVT.

The chain recombines TRBV5-4 with TRBJ1-2, with 7 nucleotides matching TRBD1. Germline V gives CDR1 SGHNT, CDR2 YYREEE (reference sequence). There are 14 residues in the CDR3. The J segment lost 2 bases and the V segment lost 3 bases, leaving 4 bases of the junction unmatched. The CDR3 sequence: CASSSRDSNYGYTF. Written as DNA, the CDR3 is TGTGCCAGCAGCTCCCGGGACAGCAACTATGGCTACACCTTC.

This clone occurred once. The chain is built from TRBV24-1 and TRBJ2-2; TRBD2 agrees at 12 bases. V lost 4 bases to trimming and J lost 6 bases; unmatched junction nucleotides: 5. The germline V gene has CDR1 KGHDR and CDR2 SFDVKD. The CDR3 runs 16 residues. The DNA of the CDR3 is TGTGCCACCAGTGAATCCGGGACTAGCGGGTCCGGGGAGCTGTTTTTT. Encoded protein: CATSESGTSGSGELFF.

The genes are TRBV28 and TRBJ2-5, with TRBD2 matching over 8 bases. The V and J ends lost 5 bases and 7 bases, in that order; junction bases with no gene match: 9. Germline CDR1 is MDHEN and CDR2 is SYDVKM. The CDR3 has 14 amino acids. The DNA of the CDR3 is TGTGCCAGCAGTCCGGGACTAGGGGGGCGGACCCAGTACTTC. This translates into CASSPGLGGRTQYF.

The chain uses TRBV3-1 (or the pseudogene TRBV3-2) and TRBJ1-2; TRBD1 might be the D (5 bases). The CDR3 is made up of 14 amino acids. The V end was cut by 1 base, the J end by 4 bases, with 10 bases between. Germline lookup yields CDR1 LGHDT and CDR2 YNNKEL (reference sequence). The CDR3 DNA follows: TGTGCCAGCAGCCAAGGGGGCCGGTCCTATGGCTACACCTTC. This sequence encodes CASSQGGRSYGYTF.

This sequence joins TRBV19 and TRBJ2-1, with 8 bases that match TRBD1. Unmatched junction bases numbered 12, after V lost 6 bases and J lost 5 bases. Germline V lookup: CDR1 LNHDA, CDR2 SQIVND (reference sequence). This CDR3 region has 16 residues. CDR3 loop: CASRGTGTEEHNEQFF. Here the CDR3 DNA reads TGTGCCAGTAGGGGGACAGGTACGGAAGAGCACAATGAGCAGTTCTTC.

This rearrangement joins TRBV2 to TRBJ2-7; D perhaps matches TRBD2 (6 bases). Germline CDR1 is SNHLY and CDR2 is FYNNEI. Trimming shortened V by 3 bases and J by 3 bases, and 12 bases separated the two germline ends. This CDR3 spans 14 amino acids. The CDR3 DNA sequence: TGTGCCAGCAGTGATGGGAGGTCCCTCTACGAGCAGTACTTC. This translates into CASSDGRSLYEQYF.

This chain uses TRBV5-4 with TRBJ2-3; 7 positions agree with TRBD1. CDR3 length: 15 residues. V was pared by 3 bases and J by 5 bases, with 9 bases of the junction left unmatched. CDR1 is SGHNT, CDR2 YYREEE, per germline (reference sequence). CDR3 DNA sequence: TGTGCCAGCAGCTCTAGACAGGGCATGCAAGATACGCAGTATTTT. Protein: CASSSRQGMQDTQYF.

The V call is TRBV6-2 or TRBV6-3, the J call TRBJ1-1, with D possibly being TRBD1 (6 bases). This CDR3 is built from 15 residues. Between the trimmed V and J ends, which lost 2 bases and 0 bases, there was a span of 10 bases. Germline CDR1 is MNHEY and CDR2 is SVGEGT. The CDR3 reads CASSYGDRMNTEAFF. CDR3 sequence (DNA): TGTGCCAGCAGTTACGGAGACAGGATGAACACTGAAGCTTTCTTT.

The genes are TRBV3-1 (or the pseudogene TRBV3-2) and TRBJ2-5, with 8 bases aligning to TRBD2. The CDR3 length is 16 residues. CDR1 and CDR2 from the germline V gene are LGHDT and YNNKEL (reference sequence). J gave up 6 bases and V 4 bases, and 13 bases lay outside the gene matches. CDR3 sequence reads: CASSPSAAAGGQTQYF. DNA of the CDR3: TGTGCCAGCAGCCCCTCGGCTGCCGCGGGAGGTCAGACCCAGTACTTC.

The V call is TRBV13, the J call TRBJ2-2; 9 nucleotides agree with TRBD1. Germline V gene data show CDR1 as PRHDT and CDR2 as FYEKMQ (reference sequence). V lost 7 bases and J lost 10; bases outside the gene matches: 10. This CDR3 is 14 amino acids long. Here the CDR3 DNA reads TGTGCCAGCACAAACAGGGGGCTCCCCCCGGAGCTGTTTTTT. Amino acids: CASTNRGLPPELFF.

V gene TRBV19 combines with J gene TRBJ2-7; 16 bases match TRBD2. The ends lost 7 bases at V and 2 bases at J; junction bases unmatched: 23. This CDR3 contains 22 residues. Germline CDR1 is LNHDA and CDR2 is SQIVND (reference sequence). The chain's CDR3 is CASTTPGTVETGTSGRAYEQYF. CDR3 in DNA: TGTGCCAGTACCACCCCCGGGACAGTAGAAACCGGGACTAGCGGGAGGGCCTACGAGCAGTACTTC. The full variable domain, its missing parts supplied by reference TRBV19 and TRBJ2-7, is DGGITQSPKYLFRKEGQNVTLSCEQNLNHDAMYWYRQDPGQGLRLIYYSQIVNDFQKGDIAEGYSVSREKKESFPLTVTSAQKNPTAFYLCASTTPGTVETGTSGRAYEQYFGPGTRLTVT.

This chain connects TRBV7-9 to TRBJ2-1; 11 bases agree with TRBD2. Germline trimming cut 5 bases from V and 7 bases from J; bases unmatched to any gene: 7. The CDR3 sequence is 15 residues long. Germline loops: CDR1 SEHNR, CDR2 FQNEAQ (reference sequence). Here the CDR3 reads CASSQGSSGGNEQFF. CDR3 nucleotides: TGTGCCAGCAGCCAAGGATCTAGCGGGGGGAATGAGCAGTTCTTC.

The J gene is TRBJ2-1, the V gene TRBV7-9; D possibly corresponds to TRBD1 (6 bases). Germline V gene lookup returns CDR1 SEHNR and CDR2 FQNEAQ (reference sequence). The CDR3 has 16 residues. Trimming took off 5 bases at V and 1 base at J, with 15 bases between the two ends. CDR3 sequence reads: CASSPGTIHSYNEQFF. CDR3 bases: TGTGCCAGCAGCCCGGGGACAATCCATTCCTACAATGAGCAGTTCTTC.

The chain carries TRBV28 and TRBJ2-2; D gene uncertain. Deletions cut 8 bases from V and 0 bases from J, with 4 bases between. CDR1 is MDHEN, CDR2 SYDVKM, per germline. This CDR3 has 12 residues. CDR3 nucleotides: TGTGCCAGCGTCACGAACACCGGGGAGCTGTTTTTT. Translating it yields CASVTNTGELFF.

This clone was detected once. V is TRBV19 and J is TRBJ1-1; TRBD1 matches at 9 bases. CDR3 size: 14 residues. Trimming took 6 bases from V and 8 from J; bases not matched to a gene: 10. Germline V CDR1 and CDR2: LNHDA, SQIVND (reference sequence). The CDR3 region has the DNA TGTGCCAGTAGAGATATACAGGGGGCGCGAGAAGCTTTCTTT. It codes for CASRDIQGAREAFF.

The V call is TRBV13, the J call TRBJ2-2; no firm D call. Germline V gene data show CDR1 as PRHDT and CDR2 as FYEKMQ (reference sequence). This CDR3 has 14 amino acids. V lost 0 bases, J lost 5 bases, and 7 bases lay in between. The CDR3 is CASSLGLRTGELFF. CDR3 nucleotides: TGTGCCAGCAGCTTAGGCCTGCGAACCGGGGAGCTGTTTTTT.

The rearrangement joins TRBV7-9 to TRBJ2-3; perhaps TRBD1 as D (8 bases). From germline, CDR1 is SEHNR and CDR2 FQNEAQ (reference sequence). The CDR3 has 16 residues. V was shortened by 1 base and J by 4 bases, with 15 bases between the two germline ends. The CDR3 reads CASSLVTGGRADTQYF. CDR3 DNA: TGTGCCAGCAGCTTAGTTACAGGGGGGAGGGCAGATACGCAGTATTTT.

This clone was picked up one time. V usage is TRBV5-1 and J usage is TRBJ1-4, with 7 bases matching TRBD1. J gave up 12 bases and V 0 bases, and 11 bases lay outside the gene matches. This CDR3 is 15 amino acids long. Germline V gives CDR1 SGHRS, CDR2 YFSETQ. CDR3: CASSLGGVSQGELFF. In DNA form, the CDR3 reads TGCGCCAGCAGCTTGGGTGGAGTCTCCCAGGGGGAACTGTTTTTT.

The chain combines TRBV19 with TRBJ2-1; 12 bases align to TRBD2. The J segment lost 7 bases and the V segment lost 5 bases, leaving 12 bases of the junction unmatched. In germline, CDR1 is LNHDA, CDR2 SQIVND (reference sequence). This CDR3 has 17 residues. The CDR3 spells CASSSPTSGSKWNEQFF. For the CDR3, the DNA is TGTGCCAGTAGTTCCCCGACTAGCGGGAGTAAGTGGAATGAGCAGTTCTTC.

This chain's CDR3 is CASSVTGTGGSPLHF. The CDR3 coding sequence is TGTGCCAGCAGTGTGACCGGGACAGGTGGATCACCCCTCCACTTT. The chain recombines TRBV25-1 with TRBJ1-6, with 8 bases aligning to TRBD1. The CDR3 consists of 15 residues. Germline trimming cut 4 bases from V and 10 bases from J; bases unmatched to any gene: 9. Germline V lookup: CDR1 MGHDK, CDR2 SYGVNS.

V usage is TRBV27 and J usage is TRBJ2-7; the match to TRBD2 covers 7 bases. This CDR3 comprises 16 residues. Per germline, CDR1 MNHEY and CDR2 SMNVEV (reference sequence). The V and J ends lost 6 bases and 0 bases, in that order; junction bases with no gene match: 11. CDR3 region: CASSPRWVAGSYEQYF. In nucleotides, the CDR3 is TGTGCCAGCAGCCCCCGCTGGGTAGCGGGCTCCTACGAGCAGTACTTC.

This clone showed up just a few times. CDR3 sequence reads: CASSLQGENGYTF. For the CDR3, the DNA is TGTGCCAGCAGCCTACAGGGCGAGAATGGCTACACCTTC. V is TRBV9 and J is TRBJ1-2; TRBD1 might be the D (6 bases). CDR1 SGDLS and CDR2 YYNGEE come from the germline V gene. The length of the CDR3 is 13 residues. V was cut by 4 bases and J by 6 bases, with 13 bases left in between.

This chain joins TRBV11-3 and TRBJ1-3; unclear D gene. V lost 3 bases and J lost 0, with 9 bases in between. The CDR3 covers 15 residues. Germline assignment: CDR1 SGHNT and CDR2 YENEEA. The CDR3 nucleotides read TGTGCCAGCAGCTTGAACAGTCTCTCTGGAAACACCATATATTTT. It specifies CASSLNSLSGNTIYF.